This T cell receptor beta chain was sequenced in a study of blood T cell repertoires in COVID-19. Study summary: The United States, Italy and Spain supplied acute and convalescent COVID-19 samples.

The germline CDR1 and CDR2 sequences are SGHAT and FQDESV (reference sequence). V lost 5 bases, J lost 3 bases, and 11 bases stayed unmatched. This CDR3 is 16 amino acids long. This clone was observed a handful of times. Original processing methods: Reference gene primer amplification gave nucleated cell count estimates. The assay was immunoSEQ multiplex PCR, and TCRdb's table has in-frame clones only and misses some. V, J and clone size were drawn from that table, and D and trimming were deduced from the DNA. The sample records 130,000 or so clones, almost 85% being singletons. The TCR comes from a woman between 45 and 65 years old with acute COVID-19. What was sequenced was PBMCs or T cells enriched from blood (not recorded which). The chain joins TRBV11-1 to TRBJ2-5, with 8 bases aligning to TRBD2. The CDR3 region is CASSPSQAGAEETQYF. In nucleotides, the CDR3 is TGTGCCAGCAGCCCGAGCCAAGCGGGAGCTGAAGAGACCCAGTACTTC.